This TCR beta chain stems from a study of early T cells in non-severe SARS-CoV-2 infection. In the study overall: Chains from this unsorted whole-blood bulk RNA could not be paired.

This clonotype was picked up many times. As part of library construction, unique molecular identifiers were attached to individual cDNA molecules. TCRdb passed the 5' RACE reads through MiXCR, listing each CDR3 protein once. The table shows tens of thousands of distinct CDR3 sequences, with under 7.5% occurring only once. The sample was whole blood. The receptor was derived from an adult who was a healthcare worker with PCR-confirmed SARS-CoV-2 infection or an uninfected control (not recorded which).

DNA for the CDR3: TGTGCCAGCACCGCAAGATATGGGACTAGCGGTAGCTCCTACAATGAGCAGTTCTTC. Translated, it gives CASTARYGTSGSSYNEQFF. This chain connects TRBV27 to TRBJ2-1, with 11 bases lining up with TRBD2. In germline, CDR1 is MNHEY, CDR2 SMNVEV (reference sequence). Losses at the gene ends were 7 bases for V and 0 bases for J; bases not matched to a gene: 14. This CDR3 region has 19 residues.